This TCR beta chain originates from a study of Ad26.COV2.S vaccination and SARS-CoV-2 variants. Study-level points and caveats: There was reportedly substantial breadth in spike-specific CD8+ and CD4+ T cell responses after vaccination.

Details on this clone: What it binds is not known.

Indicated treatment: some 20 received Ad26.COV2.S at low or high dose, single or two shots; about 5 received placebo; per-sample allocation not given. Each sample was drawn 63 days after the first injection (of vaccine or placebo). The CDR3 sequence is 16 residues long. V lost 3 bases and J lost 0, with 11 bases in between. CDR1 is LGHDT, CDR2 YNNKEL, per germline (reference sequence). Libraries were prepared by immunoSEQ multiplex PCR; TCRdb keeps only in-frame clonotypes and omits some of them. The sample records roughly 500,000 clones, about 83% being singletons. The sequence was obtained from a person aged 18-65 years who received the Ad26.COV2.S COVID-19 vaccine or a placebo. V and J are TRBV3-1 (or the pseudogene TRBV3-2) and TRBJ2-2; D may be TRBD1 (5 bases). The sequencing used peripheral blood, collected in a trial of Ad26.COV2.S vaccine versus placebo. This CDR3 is CASSQYRSPNTGELFF. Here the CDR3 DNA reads TGTGCCAGCAGCCAGTACAGGAGCCCGAACACCGGGGAGCTGTTTTTT.